These T cell receptor beta chains were read from a single sample in a study of regulatory T cells in long-lasting Graves disease. One entry per CDR3 protein, called by TCRdb with MiXCR from the multiplex PCR reads. The table lists about 350,000 distinct CDR3 sequences, approximately 15% of them singletons. These data also featured in a second study, about T cells in Graves' hyperthyroidism and ophthalmopathy.

This sample comprised peripheral blood mononuclear cells (PBMCs), obtained at new diagnosis, from a patient treated with antithyroid drugs. These receptors all come from a man aged 35-49 years with Graves disease. Both conserved end residues are part of each CDR3. The D gene is left open where the match is weak. A row's size may be missing; if present it is once, few, many or a size class.

D gene,V gene,clone size,J gene,CDR3 DNA,CDR3 protein
TRBD2,TRBV7-2,many,TRBJ2-7,TGTGCCAGCAGCTTAGACCCCCCGGGACTAGCGGGGATACACTACGAGCAGTACTTC,CASSLDPPGLAGIHYEQYF
NA,TRBV20-1,many,TRBJ2-7,TGCAGTGCCCCCCCGGCGAGGTCGTTTTCCTACGAGCAGTACTTC,CSAPPARSFSYEQYF
NA,TRBV24-1,many,TRBJ2-3,TGTGCCACCAGTGACTGGACCGCACGGGGAGATACGCAGTATTTT,CATSDWTARGDTQYF
NA,TRBV19,NA,TRBJ1-5,TGTGCCAGTCGGGGGGCGTTCCAGCCCCAGCATTTT,CASRGAFQPQHF
TRBD1,TRBV7-8,NA,TRBJ1-6,TGTGCCAGCAGCCCTTCTGGACAGGGGAATTCACCCCTCCACTTT,CASSPSGQGNSPLHF
NA,TRBV20-1,few,TRBJ1-5,TGCAGTGCTAGAGATCCAAGGCGGGGGCGTCAGCCCCAGCATTTT,CSARDPRRGRQPQHF
NA,TRBV20-1,few,TRBJ1-1,TGCAGTGCTTCATCGGACCTGAGGGCTTTCTTT,CSASSDLRAFF
TRBD2,TRBV29-1,many,TRBJ2-4,TGCAGCGTTGAAAGGACTAGCGGAAACATTCAGTACTTC,CSVERTSGNIQYF
TRBD2,TRBV5-1,many,TRBJ2-2,TGCGCCAGCAGCTTGGCATCTAGCGGAAACACCGGGGAGCTGTTTTTT,CASSLASSGNTGELFF
TRBD2,TRBV10-3,NA,TRBJ2-3,TGTGCCATCAGTTTCGGGACTAGCCCTAGCACAGATACGCAGTATTTT,CAISFGTSPSTDTQYF
NA,TRBV28,NA,TRBJ2-7,TGTGCCAGCAGTTTCCAGGACTACGAGCAGTACTTC,CASSFQDYEQYF
TRBD1,TRBV6-1,many,TRBJ2-7,TGTGCCAGCAGTGAGCCGACAGGGACGGCCTACGAGCAGTACTTC,CASSEPTGTAYEQYF
TRBD1,TRBV7-2,NA,TRBJ2-7,TGTGCCAGCAGCTTAGACAGGGGGAACGAGCAGTACTTC,CASSLDRGNEQYF
NA,TRBV6-5,many,TRBJ1-5,TGTGCCAGCAGTTACGGGCAGGGTCGCCAGCCCCAGCATTTT,CASSYGQGRQPQHF
NA,TRBV6-2/TRBV6-3,many,TRBJ1-2,TGTGCCAGCAGTTACTCTATATCCTCTAACTATGGCTACACCTTC,CASSYSISSNYGYTF
NA,TRBV7-2,many,TRBJ2-7,TGTGCCAGCAGCTTAGCGACAGCCTACGAGCAGTACTTC,CASSLATAYEQYF
TRBD1,TRBV27,few,TRBJ1-5,TGTGCCAGCAGTTTATCCTGGACAGGGGGTTATCAGCCCCAGCATTTT,CASSLSWTGGYQPQHF
NA,TRBV28,many,TRBJ2-2,TGTGCCAGCAGGACTGGCACCGGGGAGCTGTTTTTT,CASRTGTGELFF
NA,TRBV7-2,many,TRBJ2-1,TGTGCCAGCAGCTCACTGGACCGATACAATGAGCAGTTCTTC,CASSSLDRYNEQFF
NA,TRBV6-1,NA,TRBJ2-6,TGTGCCACCGCTCTGGGGGCTGGGGCCAACGTCCTGACTTTC,CATALGAGANVLTF
NA,TRBV6-1,NA,TRBJ2-1,TGTGCCAGCAAACAGGACAGATACTACAATGAGCAGTTCTTC,CASKQDRYYNEQFF
NA,TRBV12-3/TRBV12-4,many,TRBJ2-3,TGTGCCAGCGGGGCTAGGAGGACAGATACGCAGTATTTT,CASGARRTDTQYF
NA,TRBV11-2,NA,TRBJ2-6,TGTGCCAGCAGCCGAGTGATGACATCCGGGGCCAACGTCCTGACTTTC,CASSRVMTSGANVLTF
NA,TRBV6-1,many,TRBJ2-7,TGTGCCAGCAGTGAGGCCCCCTTCTATCAGGGCTCCGAGCAGTACTTC,CASSEAPFYQGSEQYF
TRBD2,TRBV15,few,TRBJ2-3,TGTGCCACCAGCAGAGGGGTAGCGGGGGGGCTCTTCGCAGATACGCAGTATTTT,CATSRGVAGGLFADTQYF
NA,TRBV5-1,few,TRBJ2-2,TGCGCCAGTAGAGGAACGAACACCGGGGAGCTGTTTTTT,CASRGTNTGELFF
NA,TRBV24-1,many,TRBJ2-1,TGTGCCACCAGTGACCAACAGGGACGGGGAACCTACAATGAGCAGTTCTTC,CATSDQQGRGTYNEQFF
NA,TRBV12-3/TRBV12-4,NA,TRBJ2-7,TGTGCCAGCAGTCCCCGGGGCGCATCAGTGTACGAGCAGTACTTC,CASSPRGASVYEQYF
NA,TRBV7-9,NA,TRBJ1-1,TGTGCCAGCAGCGCCCGGGTGGTGGCGAACACTGAAGCTTTCTTT,CASSARVVANTEAFF
NA,TRBV6-1,NA,TRBJ2-7,TGTGCCAGCAGTGACGGTCCTCGGGGTGTCTACGAGCAGTACTTC,CASSDGPRGVYEQYF
NA,TRBV5-1,many,TRBJ1-2,TGCGCCAGCAGCTTGGGACAGGAGTCTAACTATGGCTACACCTTC,CASSLGQESNYGYTF
NA,TRBV3-1,NA,TRBJ1-1,TGTGCCAGCAGCCAAGAAAACAGAGATGAAGCTTTCTTT,CASSQENRDEAFF
TRBD1,TRBV2,many,TRBJ2-7,TGTGCCAGCAGGTCCGACTCCGGGACAGGGGGCAGGACCTACGAGCAGTACTTC,CASRSDSGTGGRTYEQYF
TRBD1,TRBV20-1,many,TRBJ2-5,TGCAGTGCATGGGACAGGGGGCTAGAGACCCAGTACTTC,CSAWDRGLETQYF
NA,TRBV28,few,TRBJ1-4,TGTGCCAGCAGTTTTAGACTAGCAACTAATGAAAAACTGTTTTTT,CASSFRLATNEKLFF
TRBD1,TRBV7-2,NA,TRBJ2-5,TGTGCCAGCAGCTTAGCGGTGACAGGGGGCGTCGAGACCCAGTACTTC,CASSLAVTGGVETQYF
NA,TRBV5-6,few,TRBJ2-7,TGTGCCAGCAGCCCTCGACACGGATACGAGCAGTACTTC,CASSPRHGYEQYF
TRBD2,TRBV15,few,TRBJ2-5,TGTGCCACCAGCAGAGAGGCTAGCGGGGGGCCCATGGGAGAGACCCAGTACTTC,CATSREASGGPMGETQYF
TRBD1,TRBV4-1,NA,TRBJ2-7,TGCGCCAGCAGCCATGGACAGGGGGCAGGTGAGCAGTACTTC,CASSHGQGAGEQYF
NA,TRBV5-1,many,TRBJ2-7,TGCGCCAGCAGCTCCGGGACCCCCGCCTACGAGCAGTACTTC,CASSSGTPAYEQYF
NA,TRBV10-3,many,TRBJ2-7,TGTGCCATCAGGCGACAGGGAGGGGGCTACGAGCAGTACTTC,CAIRRQGGGYEQYF
NA,TRBV3-1,many,TRBJ2-7,TGTGCCAGCAGCCAACCATCTGGAGGTCACTACGAGCAGTACTTC,CASSQPSGGHYEQYF
TRBD2,TRBV25-1,NA,TRBJ2-3,TGTGCCAGCAGTGAGCTAGCGGGGGCCGGGGATACGCAGTATTTT,CASSELAGAGDTQYF
NA,TRBV12-3/TRBV12-4,many,TRBJ2-5,TGTGCCAGCAGTTTAGCGGAGAGCGAGACCCAGTACTTC,CASSLAESETQYF
TRBD2,TRBV5-1,NA,TRBJ2-2,TGCGCCAGCAGCTGGGGACTAGCGGGGGACGTGAACACCGGGGAGCTGTTTTTT,CASSWGLAGDVNTGELFF
TRBD1,TRBV11-3,many,TRBJ1-6,TGTGCCAGCAGCTTAGGGCAGGGGGGGAATTCACCCCTCCACTTT,CASSLGQGGNSPLHF
TRBD1,TRBV10-3,NA,TRBJ1-6,TGTGCCATCAGTGGACAGGGAACTAATTCACCCCTCCACTTT,CAISGQGTNSPLHF
NA,TRBV12-3/TRBV12-4,many,TRBJ1-5,TGTGCCAGCACCCTTGGCCATAGCAATCAGCCCCAGCATTTT,CASTLGHSNQPQHF
NA,TRBV29-1,few,TRBJ2-3,TGCAGCGCTCCTGCCGGGACAACGAACACAGATACGCAGTATTTT,CSAPAGTTNTDTQYF
NA,TRBV7-9,few,TRBJ2-7,TGTGCCAGCAGCCTATACGATCGACAGGAGGGGGTGGAGGACGAGCAGTACTTC,CASSLYDRQEGVEDEQYF
TRBD1,TRBV11-2,many,TRBJ2-7,TGTGCCAGCAGCTTTGGACAGGGGGCCTCCTACGAGCAGTACTTC,CASSFGQGASYEQYF
NA,TRBV18,NA,TRBJ2-7,TGTGCCAGCTCGTCAGACCAGGGACGGAGCTCCTACGAGCAGTACTTC,CASSSDQGRSSYEQYF
NA,TRBV29-1,few,TRBJ2-2,TGCAGCGGGGGGTCGGGAAGCACCGGGGAGCTGTTTTTT,CSGGSGSTGELFF
NA,TRBV3-1,many,TRBJ2-3,TGTGCCAGCAGCCCTTGGCGGGCAGGGAGGGATACGCAGTATTTT,CASSPWRAGRDTQYF
NA,TRBV9,NA,TRBJ1-4,TGTGCCAGCAGCGAAGGCGCATCTTCATTCTATAATGAAAAACTGTTTTTT,CASSEGASSFYNEKLFF
NA,TRBV7-9,many,TRBJ2-7,TGTGCCAGCAGGCGGTATCGAGGGGATCAAGGATGGTACGAGCAGTACTTC,CASRRYRGDQGWYEQYF
NA,TRBV30,many,TRBJ2-1,TGTGCCTGGAGTGTACTGAGGAATCGGGACAATGAGCAGTTCTTC,CAWSVLRNRDNEQFF
NA,TRBV7-3,many,TRBJ2-1,TGTGCCAGCAGCTCCGGGACAAAGCAGTTCTTC,CASSSGTKQFF
NA,TRBV10-3,many,TRBJ2-1,TGTGCCACCTCAGACAGCTACAATGAGCAGTTCTTC,CATSDSYNEQFF